This T cell receptor (beta chain) was identified in a study of blood T cells in healthy people across ages. Sample-barcoded 5' priming and a J-beta primer mix drove a second PCR of roughly 7 to 11 cycles. Tagging of each cDNA molecule was performed by a template-switch adaptor with 12 random nucleotides. MiXCR was run by TCRdb on the 5' RACE reads, yielding one entry per CDR3 protein. The data hold 700,000 to 850,000 distinct CDR3 sequences, with around 36% observed a single time. This CDR3 is 16 amino acids long. J gave up 3 bases and V 6 bases, and 9 bases lay outside the gene matches. CDR1 KGHSH and CDR2 LQKENI come from the germline V gene. General study points: Unsorted PBMCs ruled out conclusive naive versus antigen-experienced comparison.

Remarks on this clonotype: Its antigen is unknown.

J is TRBJ2-1 and V is TRBV18; 9 nucleotides line up with TRBD1. The sequenced material came from blood. The receptor was isolated from a man aged 18 to 30 in good health. The CDR3 reads CASSPPDRGNYNEQFF. Here the CDR3 DNA reads TGTGCCAGCTCGCCCCCGGACAGGGGCAACTACAATGAGCAGTTCTTC.